This T cell receptor beta chain originates from a study of T cell responses to AZD1222 COVID-19 vaccine. Concerning this clone itself: Its antigen remains unidentified.

The CDR3 spans 14 residues. The germline gives CDR1 ENHRY, CDR2 SYGVKD. The V and J ends lost 3 bases and 3 bases respectively, with 11 bases between them. Only in-frame clones appear in the TCRdb table, and some are missing; sequencing was by immunoSEQ multiplex PCR. The sample includes some 96,000 clones, approximately 84% seen only once; the top ten take approximately 14%. Study outcomes and limitations: Spike was spanned by vaccine-associated CD4 TCRs, which were dominant at 160-218 and 743-854.

This chain uses TRBV10-3 with TRBJ1-1; D remains unclear. Sequencing was performed on peripheral blood, taken 28 days after the second AZD1222 dose. The receptor was isolated from an adult who received the AZD1222 COVID-19 vaccine. CDR3 protein: CAISDSSGDTEAFF. The CDR3 DNA is TGTGCCATCAGTGACAGCTCTGGGGACACTGAAGCTTTCTTT.